What follows are 7 T cell receptor beta chains derived from one specimen sequenced in a study of blood T cell repertoires in COVID-19. Using immunoSEQ multiplex PCR, the repertoire was profiled, and TCRdb retains in-frame clones only, with some absent. This sample carries around 160,000 clones, 84% of them seen once, and the ten largest clones take approximately 38%. Sample: peripheral blood. The receptors stem from a human donor in a cohort sampled during active COVID-19.

The table lists this clone with a few counts. The V call is TRBV19, the J call TRBJ1-6; the match to TRBD1 covers 7 bases. Per the germline V gene, CDR1 is LNHDA and CDR2 is SQIVND (reference sequence). CDR3 length: 15 residues. Germline trimming cut 5 bases from V and 9 bases from J; bases unmatched to any gene: 10. The CDR3 region has the DNA TGTGCCAGTAGTCCTCCGGGACAGTCCGGTTCACCCCTCCACTTT. Encoded protein: CASSPPGQSGSPLHF.

The gene calls are TRBV27 and TRBJ2-3; TRBD2 matches 8 bases. Trimming took 8 bases from V and 1 from J; bases not matched to a gene: 14. This CDR3 has 17 amino acids. Germline V gene lookup returns CDR1 MNHEY and CDR2 SMNVEV (reference sequence). The CDR3 is CASSTSTGGTGTDTQYF. The CDR3 DNA follows: TGTGCCAGCTCCACCTCTACGGGGGGGACTGGCACAGATACGCAGTATTTT.

V usage is TRBV6-2 or TRBV6-3 and J usage is TRBJ2-7; D remains ambiguous. CDR3 length equals 15 residues. Germline CDR1 MNHEY, CDR2 SVGEGT. Trimming left V 0 bases short and J 3 bases short, with 12 bases between. The CDR3 loop is CASSYSTAEFYEQYF. Here the CDR3 DNA reads TGTGCCAGCAGTTACTCAACTGCGGAGTTCTACGAGCAGTACTTC.

The chain links TRBV9 to TRBJ1-3, with no clear D. CDR3 size: 16 residues. Trimming took off 4 bases at V and 2 bases at J, with 16 bases between the two ends. CDR1 SGDLS and CDR2 YYNGEE come from the germline V gene. In DNA, the CDR3 is TGTGCCAGCAGCCCCCGCGTAGACCAGGCTGGAAACACCATATATTTT. It yields the protein CASSPRVDQAGNTIYF.

The V call is TRBV9, the J call TRBJ2-3; D possibly corresponds to TRBD2 (6 bases). V was pared by 7 bases and J by 7 bases, with 16 bases between. This CDR3 contains 13 residues. Germline CDR1 is SGDLS and CDR2 is YYNGEE. CDR3 region: CASEGGTGHTQYF. CDR3 DNA sequence: TGTGCCAGCGAAGGAGGGACCGGCCATACGCAGTATTTT.

The chain has TRBV5-1 and TRBJ1-2; possibly TRBD1 for D (5 bases). Between the trimmed V and J ends, which lost 0 bases and 4 bases, there was a span of 7 bases. This CDR3 region has 13 residues. Germline V gene lookup returns CDR1 SGHRS and CDR2 YFSETQ. CDR3 amino acids: CASSLVGGYGYTF. The CDR3 bases are TGCGCCAGCAGCTTGGTGGGGGGCTATGGCTACACCTTC.

This clone was observed once. The genes are TRBV13 and TRBJ2-7, with D unclear. Germline CDR1 is PRHDT and CDR2 is FYEKMQ (reference sequence). The germline V and J ends were trimmed by 2 bases and 5 bases, with 13 bases remaining between them. The CDR3 is 14 amino acids. The CDR3 is CASSLYSKANEQYF. CDR3 DNA sequence: TGTGCCAGCAGCTTATACTCCAAAGCCAACGAGCAGTACTTC.